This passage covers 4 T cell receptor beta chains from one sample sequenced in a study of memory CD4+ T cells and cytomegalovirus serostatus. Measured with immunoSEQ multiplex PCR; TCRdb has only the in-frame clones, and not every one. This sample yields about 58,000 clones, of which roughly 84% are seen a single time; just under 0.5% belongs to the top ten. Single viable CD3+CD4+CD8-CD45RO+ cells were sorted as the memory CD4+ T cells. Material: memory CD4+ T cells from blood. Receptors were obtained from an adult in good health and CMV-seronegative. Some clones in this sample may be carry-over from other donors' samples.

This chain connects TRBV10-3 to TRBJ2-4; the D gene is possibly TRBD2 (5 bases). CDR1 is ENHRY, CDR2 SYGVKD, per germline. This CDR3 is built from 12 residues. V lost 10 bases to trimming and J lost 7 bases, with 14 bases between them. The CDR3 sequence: CATSGNPNIQYF. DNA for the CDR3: TGTGCCACCTCGGGAAATCCTAACATTCAGTACTTC.

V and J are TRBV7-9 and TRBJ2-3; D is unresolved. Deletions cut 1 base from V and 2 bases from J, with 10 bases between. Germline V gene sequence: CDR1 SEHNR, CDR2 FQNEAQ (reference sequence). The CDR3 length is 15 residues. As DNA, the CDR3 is TGTGCCAGCAGCTTAGATTTGCGAGACACAGATACGCAGTATTTT. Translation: CASSLDLRDTDTQYF. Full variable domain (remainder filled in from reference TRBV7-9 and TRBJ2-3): DTGVSQNPRHKITKRGQNVTFRCDPISEHNRLYWYRQTLGQGPEFLTYFQNEAQLEKSRLLSDRFSAERPKGSFSTLEIQRTEQGDSAMYLCASSLDLRDTDTQYFGPGTRLTVL.

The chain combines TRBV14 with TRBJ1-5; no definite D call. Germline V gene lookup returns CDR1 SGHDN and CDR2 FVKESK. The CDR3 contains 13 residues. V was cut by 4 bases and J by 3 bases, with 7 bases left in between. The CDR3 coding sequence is TGTGCCAGCAGCCCACAACACAATCAGCCCCAGCATTTT. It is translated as CASSPQHNQPQHF.

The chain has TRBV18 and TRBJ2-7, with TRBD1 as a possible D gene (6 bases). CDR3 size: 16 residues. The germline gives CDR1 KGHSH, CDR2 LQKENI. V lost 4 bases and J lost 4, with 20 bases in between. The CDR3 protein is CASSRPGTRSSYEQYF. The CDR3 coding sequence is TGTGCCAGCTCACGACCCGGGACAAGGTCGTCATACGAGCAGTACTTC.